This T cell receptor (beta chain) emerged from a study of circulating and synovial CD4+ cells in juvenile arthritis. The study, taken as a whole, reports: CPL and bulk CD4 samples differed at least tenfold in T cell genomes.

Data came from immunoSEQ multiplex PCR; TCRdb stores just in-frame clones and leaves some out. Among roughly 32,000 clones listed, 90% to 95% were seen once. Regarding this clone: No antigen is known for it. The junction shows a germline mismatch at one end, possibly a read error. Other DNA sequences in this specimen translate into the identical CDR3.

The CDR3 sequence is 15 residues long. Germline CDR1 is SGHDT and CDR2 is YYEEEE. This TCR was sampled from a human donor with juvenile idiopathic arthritis. The specimen was CD4+ T cells from blood. The chain has TRBV5-6 and TRBJ1-6; D unresolved. In DNA, the CDR3 is TGTGCCAGCAGCTTCGGGGTTTCCTATAATTCCCCCCTCCACTTT. Encoded protein: CASSFGVSYNSPLHF.